What follows are 28 T cell receptor beta chains derived from one specimen sequenced in a study of OX40 agonist ivuxolimab in advanced cancers. Libraries were prepared by immunoSEQ multiplex PCR; TCRdb keeps only in-frame clonotypes and omits some of them. The table records tens of thousands of clones, 60% to 85% of them present only once. This sample comprised CD4+ or CD8+ T cells sorted from blood, obtained in a trial of the OX40 agonist ivuxolimab. Receptor source: an adult with an advanced solid tumor such as melanoma, head and neck, liver or kidney cancer.

V and J are TRBV19 and TRBJ2-7, with no clear D. Germline V gene lookup returns CDR1 LNHDA and CDR2 SQIVND (reference sequence). This CDR3 has 13 amino acids. V was shortened by 10 bases and J by 5 bases, with 18 bases between the two germline ends. The CDR3, as DNA: TGTGCCAACCCGGACCCTGTCGTGAACGAGCAGTACTTC. Its translation: CANPDPVVNEQYF. Drawing the rest from reference TRBV19 and TRBJ2-7, the complete variable domain is DGGITQSPKYLFRKEGQNVTLSCEQNLNHDAMYWYRQDPGQGLRLIYYSQIVNDFQKGDIAEGYSVSREKKESFPLTVTSAQKNPTAFYLCANPDPVVNEQYFGPGTRLTVT.

This chain links TRBV6-6 with TRBJ1-6; 9 bases are a match to TRBD1. V was pared by 6 bases and J by 6 bases, with 6 bases of the junction left unmatched. The germline gives CDR1 MNHNY, CDR2 SVGAGI (reference sequence). CDR3 length: 15 amino acids. CDR3 coding DNA: TGTGCCAGCAGGACCCGGGACAGGGTTAATTCACCCCTCCACTTT. It yields the protein CASRTRDRVNSPLHF.

The gene calls are TRBV25-1 and TRBJ2-5, with a possible D match to TRBD2 (5 bases). This CDR3 has 15 residues. Looked up from germline, CDR1 is MGHDK and CDR2 is SYGVNS. V gave up 0 bases and J gave up 2 bases, with 10 bases separating them. CDR3 sequence (DNA): TGTGCCAGCAGTGAATACTCCTGGGAGCAAGAGACCCAGTACTTC. Its protein product is CASSEYSWEQETQYF.

The V gene is TRBV2, the J gene TRBJ1-5; 10 bases are a match to TRBD1. Unmatched junction bases numbered 11, after V lost 6 bases and J lost 3 bases. The CDR3 totals 17 residues. The germline V gene has CDR1 SNHLY and CDR2 FYNNEI. CDR3 nucleotides: TGTGCCAGCAGACCCAGGGACAGGGGCGTCCCCAATCAGCCCCAGCATTTT. Protein product: CASRPRDRGVPNQPQHF.

The gene calls are TRBV7-8 and TRBJ1-1, with TRBD1 identical over 8 bases. This CDR3 is built from 14 residues. With 3 bases clipped from V and 7 bases from J, the junction kept 7 bases outside the gene matches. Germline V gene data show CDR1 as SGHVS and CDR2 as FQNEAQ. CDR3: CASSLGQAGGEAFF. CDR3 nucleotides: TGTGCCAGCAGCTTGGGACAGGCGGGTGGTGAAGCTTTCTTT.

A single count supports this clone. The V call is TRBV28, the J call TRBJ1-3, with D perhaps TRBD1 (6 bases). CDR1 is MDHEN and CDR2 is SYDVKM in the germline V gene. The CDR3 extends over 14 amino acids. Trimming left V 4 bases short and J 2 bases short, with 9 bases between. CDR3 in DNA: TGTGCCAGCAGTTCAACAGGGACTGGAAACACCATATATTTT. It codes for CASSSTGTGNTIYF.

This clone showed up just once. The chain employs TRBV10-3 and TRBJ2-1; D is perhaps TRBD1 or TRBD2 (5 bases each). This CDR3 has 15 amino acids. Trimming took off 0 bases at V and 9 bases at J, with 15 bases between the two ends. In germline, CDR1 is ENHRY, CDR2 SYGVKD. This CDR3 reads CAISESGVVGSEQFF. Here the CDR3 DNA reads TGTGCCATCAGTGAGTCGGGGGTAGTCGGCAGTGAGCAGTTCTTC.

The V gene is TRBV10-3, the J gene TRBJ2-2, with 11 bases identical to TRBD1. The germline gives CDR1 ENHRY, CDR2 SYGVKD. V lost 6 bases, J lost 5 bases, and 5 bases stayed unmatched. The CDR3 has 15 residues. The CDR3 DNA reads as TGTGCCATCAGGCTCGGGACAGGGGGTACCGGGGAGCTGTTTTTT. Its protein product is CAIRLGTGGTGELFF.

The chain employs TRBV5-5 and TRBJ1-1; D gene ambiguous. The CDR3 contains 15 residues. V lost 2 bases and J 0 bases, leaving 11 bases between the germline ends. CDR1 SGHKS and CDR2 YYEKEE come from the germline V gene (reference sequence). The CDR3 DNA reads TGTGCCAGCAGCTTTTGGACGGCGGTGAACACTGAAGCTTTCTTT. Translation: CASSFWTAVNTEAFF.

This chain joins TRBV11-2 and TRBJ1-1; D possibly corresponds to TRBD1 (6 bases). This CDR3 has 15 residues. Trimming pared 5 bases from V and 3 bases from J, leaving 16 bases between. Germline CDR1 is SGHAT and CDR2 is FQNNGV. Here the CDR3 reads CASSHMGGLDTEAFF. Here the CDR3 DNA reads TGTGCCAGCAGCCATATGGGGGGCTTGGACACTGAAGCTTTCTTT.

The chain is built from TRBV11-3 and TRBJ2-3; TRBD2 agrees at 8 bases. Germline CDR1 SGHNT, CDR2 YENEEA. The CDR3 covers 18 residues. Losses at the gene ends were 1 base for V and 0 bases for J; bases not matched to a gene: 9. The CDR3 sequence is CASSLGSIAGTSTDTQYF. The CDR3 DNA sequence: TGTGCCAGCAGCTTAGGTTCCATAGCGGGGACTAGCACAGATACGCAGTATTTT.

This chain joins TRBV19 and TRBJ2-2, with TRBD1 as a possible D gene (6 bases). The germline V gene encodes CDR1 LNHDA and CDR2 SQIVND (reference sequence). V was cut by 5 bases and J by 3 bases, with 19 bases left in between. CDR3 length: 17 amino acids. DNA for the CDR3: TGTGCCAGTAGTGGGATACAGGGTCGGGATGACACCGGGGAGCTGTTTTTT. It codes for CASSGIQGRDDTGELFF.

This sequence joins TRBV2 and TRBJ1-2; D ambiguous. The CDR3 is 13 residues long. CDR1 and CDR2 from the germline V gene are SNHLY and FYNNEI. V gave up 5 bases and J gave up 4 bases, with 11 bases separating them. The CDR3 protein is CASSYGEFYGYTF. The CDR3 DNA is TGTGCCAGCAGTTACGGGGAATTCTATGGCTACACCTTC.

The chain combines TRBV4-1 with TRBJ2-3; D is undetermined. CDR1 is MGHRA and CDR2 is YSYEKL in the germline V gene. This CDR3 has 15 amino acids. V was pared by 0 bases and J by 0 bases, with 7 bases between. CDR3: CASSQESPSTDTQYF. In DNA form, the CDR3 reads TGCGCCAGCAGCCAAGAGAGTCCTAGCACAGATACGCAGTATTTT.

The sample holds a few counts of this clone. V is TRBV28 and J is TRBJ1-1, with 7 bases lining up with TRBD1. The CDR3 loop spans 20 amino acids. V dropped 8 bases and J dropped 2; count of bases not matched to a gene: 26. Germline-derived CDR1 and CDR2 are MDHEN and SYDVKM. The CDR3 protein is CASSYPSVYKRQGGNTEAFF. The DNA of the CDR3 is TGTGCCAGCTCCTACCCTTCGGTTTATAAGAGGCAGGGGGGAAACACTGAAGCTTTCTTT.

V is TRBV7-8 and J is TRBJ1-1; D unclear. V lost 1 base and J lost 0, with 6 bases in between. Germline V gene sequence: CDR1 SGHVS, CDR2 FQNEAQ. The CDR3 covers 14 residues. The CDR3, as DNA: TGTGCCAGCAGCTTAGAGATTTTGAACACTGAAGCTTTCTTT. This encodes CASSLEILNTEAFF.

The chain recombines TRBV6-5 with TRBJ1-2; tentatively, D is TRBD1 (5 bases). CDR1 is MNHEY, CDR2 SVGAGI, per germline. This CDR3 is built from 14 residues. The germline V and J ends were trimmed by 0 bases and 2 bases, with 7 bases remaining between them. DNA of the CDR3: TGTGCCAGCAGTTACTCCACAGGAAACTATGGCTACACCTTC. This gives the protein CASSYSTGNYGYTF.

The rearrangement uses TRBV9 and TRBJ1-5, with TRBD1 matching over 7 bases. V gave up 1 base and J gave up 3 bases; unmatched junction bases: 4. This CDR3 comprises 15 residues. Germline CDR1 is SGDLS and CDR2 is YYNGEE. CDR3 region: CASSVRQGINQPQHF. In nucleotides, the CDR3 is TGTGCCAGCAGCGTAAGACAGGGTATCAATCAGCCCCAGCATTTT.

The chain couples TRBV6-5 to TRBJ1-5; TRBD1 matches at 8 bases. V dropped 6 bases and J dropped 7; count of bases not matched to a gene: 8. The germline CDR1 and CDR2 sequences are MNHEY and SVGAGI. CDR3 length: 14 residues. The DNA of the CDR3 is TGTGCCAGCAGCTCGACAGGGGAAGGACAGCCCCAGCATTTT. Protein: CASSSTGEGQPQHF.

The chain uses TRBV27 and TRBJ2-7; 11 bases line up with TRBD2. This CDR3 spans 18 amino acids. Germline V gene data show CDR1 as MNHEY and CDR2 as SMNVEV (reference sequence). Trimming at V came to 3 bases and at J to 2 bases, leaving 12 bases not matched to a gene. In DNA, the CDR3 is TGTGCCAGCAGTTTTTCGGTAGCGGGAGGGCGATTAGCCTACGAGCAGTACTTC. It yields the protein CASSFSVAGGRLAYEQYF.

The chain recombines TRBV10-2 with TRBJ2-7; D is unresolved. This CDR3 is built from 10 residues. The V gene's germline CDR1 is WSHSY and CDR2 SAAADI. V shed 6 bases and J shed 6 bases, with 6 bases lying between them. Here the CDR3 DNA reads TGCGCCAGCAGCGGCCTCGAGCAGTACTTC. Its protein product is CASSGLEQYF.

This clone appeared a few times. The chain has TRBV27 and TRBJ2-3; no firm D call. The CDR3 loop spans 11 amino acids. Germline V CDR1 and CDR2: MNHEY, SMNVEV (reference sequence). Trimming removed 6 bases at V and 2 bases at J, with 3 bases between. CDR3 bases: TGTGCCAGCAGGGACACAGATACGCAGTATTTT. Translated, it gives CASRDTDTQYF.

The V and J genes are TRBV27 and TRBJ2-1; 8 nucleotides align to TRBD2. The CDR3 is made up of 12 amino acids. V lost 8 bases to trimming and J lost 7 bases; unmatched junction nucleotides: 4. Germline V gene lookup returns CDR1 MNHEY and CDR2 SMNVEV (reference sequence). CDR3 in amino acids: CASGGRKNEQFF. For the CDR3, the DNA is TGTGCCAGCGGCGGGAGGAAAAATGAGCAGTTCTTC.

The V and J genes are TRBV5-4 and TRBJ1-1; 7 bases line up with TRBD1. Germline V gives CDR1 SGHNT, CDR2 YYREEE (reference sequence). The CDR3 is made up of 13 amino acids. Losses at the gene ends were 4 bases for V and 3 bases for J; bases not matched to a gene: 3. DNA of the CDR3: TGTGCCAGCAGCGGGGACAGTTACACTGAAGCTTTCTTT. It codes for CASSGDSYTEAFF.

This sequence joins TRBV7-6 and TRBJ2-5; no reliable D call. Germline V gene data show CDR1 as SGHVS and CDR2 as FNYEAQ. V lost 3 bases, J lost 5 bases, and 7 bases lay in between. The CDR3 contains 12 residues. The CDR3: CASSFLGETQYF. The CDR3 nucleotides read TGTGCCAGCAGCTTCTTAGGGGAGACCCAGTACTTC.

The chain uses TRBV4-1 and TRBJ1-2; D unresolved. CDR3 length: 13 residues. V dropped 1 base and J dropped 8 bases, with 11 bases sitting between them. Germline CDR1 reads MGHRA; CDR2 reads YSYEKL. The CDR3 DNA follows: TGCGCCAGCAGCCAAGGAAGGGCCCTGGGCTACACCTTC. Encoded protein: CASSQGRALGYTF.

The chain joins TRBV5-1 to TRBJ1-1; weak D call: TRBD1 (5 bases). V was clipped by 8 bases and J by 1 base, with 9 bases between them. Germline assignment: CDR1 SGHRS and CDR2 YFSETQ. This CDR3 contains 12 residues. This chain's CDR3 is CASTTGNTEAFF. The CDR3 coding sequence is TGCGCCAGTACCACAGGGAACACTGAAGCTTTCTTT.

The J gene is TRBJ2-6, the V gene TRBV7-8; the match to TRBD2 covers 9 bases. The CDR3 has 17 amino acids. Losses at the gene ends were 11 bases for V and 2 bases for J; bases not matched to a gene: 13. CDR1 is SGHVS, CDR2 FQNEAQ, per germline. CDR3 nucleotides: TGTGCCTCCCGAGCGGGGGGAGGTCTAGCTGGGGCCAACGTCCTGACTTTC. Its translation is CASRAGGGLAGANVLTF.